The 32 T cell receptor beta chains given below trace back to one sample, sequenced in a study of cytomegalovirus exposure and HLA in healthy donors. The PCR ran on 60 Vbeta and 13 Jbeta primers. Here immunoSEQ multiplex PCR was the method, and the copy in TCRdb shows in-frame clones only, minus some. The sample comprises 150,000 to 200,000 clones, 60% to 80% of which are singletons, and 6.3% rests with the top ten. Sequenced material: PBMCs. The receptors were gathered from a man aged 40-49 years in good health and CMV-seropositive.

This clone showed up just a few times. The chain uses TRBV4-1 and TRBJ2-1; no definite D call. V lost 4 bases and J 4 bases, leaving 5 bases between the germline ends. CDR3 size: 12 residues. The germline V gene encodes CDR1 MGHRA and CDR2 YSYEKL. CDR3 DNA: TGCGCCAGCAGCCCCAGATACAATGAGCAGTTCTTC. Translated: CASSPRYNEQFF.

The chain has TRBV5-1 and TRBJ2-1; D is ambiguous. The CDR3 sequence is 15 residues long. Trimming removed 4 bases at V and 4 bases at J, with 15 bases between. Germline lookup yields CDR1 SGHRS and CDR2 YFSETQ. CDR3 sequence: CASSLRTVEYNEQFF. CDR3 DNA sequence: TGCGCCAGCAGCCTCCGTACGGTTGAGTACAATGAGCAGTTCTTC. Full variable domain (rest looked up from reference TRBV5-1 and TRBJ2-1): KAGVTQTPRYLIKTRGQQVTLSCSPISGHRSVSWYQQTPGQGLQFLFEYFSETQRNKGNFPGRFSGRQFSNSRSEMNVSTLELGDSALYLCASSLRTVEYNEQFFGPGTRLTVL.

The rearrangement joins TRBV21-1 to TRBJ1-3; TRBD1, the table's D call, was not compared with the DNA. TRBV21-1 is given as a pseudogene. The CDR3 is made up of 15 amino acids. CDR3 in amino acids: CASSKVRGSGNTIYF. CDR3 sequence (DNA): TGTGCCAGCAGCAAAGTTAGGGGCAGTGGAAACACCATATATTTT.

This sequence joins TRBV5-4 and TRBJ2-1; the D gene is possibly TRBD2 (6 bases). V lost 0 bases, J lost 4 bases, and 11 bases lay in between. The CDR3 length is 15 residues. In germline, CDR1 is SGHNT, CDR2 YYREEE (reference sequence). CDR3 residues: CASSLGGIKYNEQFF. DNA for the CDR3: TGTGCCAGCAGCTTGGGCGGGATAAAGTACAATGAGCAGTTCTTC.

The chain is built from TRBV6-1 and TRBJ1-5; 8 bases map to TRBD1. Per the germline V gene, CDR1 is MNHNS and CDR2 is SASEGT. The CDR3 totals 16 residues. V shed 3 bases, J shed 5 bases, and the junction held 9 bases outside the gene matches. In nucleotides, the CDR3 is TGTGCCAGCAGTGATATACAGGGGGATGGGGATCAGCCCCAGCATTTT. Its protein product is CASSDIQGDGDQPQHF.

The V call is TRBV9, the J call TRBJ1-2, with D possibly being TRBD1 (6 bases). CDR3 size: 14 residues. Trimming took 4 bases from V and 0 from J, leaving 10 bases between them. Germline assignment: CDR1 SGDLS and CDR2 YYNGEE. DNA for the CDR3: TGTGCCAGCAGCCCTTGGACAGCTAACTATGGCTACACCTTC. This gives the protein CASSPWTANYGYTF.

A word on this clone: Given the absence of the conserved phenylalanine or tryptophan at the CDR3 end, a read error is likely. The gene calls are TRBV27 and TRBJ1-2; D is undetermined. In germline, CDR1 is MNHEY, CDR2 SMNVEV (reference sequence). The CDR3 loop spans 14 amino acids. Trimming cost V 6 bases and J 8 bases, with 19 bases left between them. CDR3 loop: CASSLTGRARGYTL. CDR3 nucleotide sequence: TGTGCCAGCAGCCTGACCGGCCGAGCTAGGGGCTACACCCTC.

This clone has just one count. The chain uses TRBV7-3 and TRBJ2-1; D is possibly TRBD2 (6 bases). V lost 5 bases, J lost 5 bases, and 16 bases lay in between. Germline V lookup: CDR1 SGHTA, CDR2 FQGTGA. This CDR3 comprises 15 residues. The CDR3 sequence is CASSPTGLENNEQFF. As DNA, the CDR3 is TGTGCCAGCAGCCCAACGGGACTCGAAAACAATGAGCAGTTCTTC.

The rearrangement joins TRBV30 to TRBJ1-4; TRBD1 might be the D (5 bases). Trimming cost V 3 bases and J 8 bases, with 16 bases left between them. Per germline, CDR1 GTSNPN and CDR2 SVGIG (reference sequence). The CDR3 totals 14 residues. CDR3 in amino acids: CAWRAVTQGEKLFF. The DNA of the CDR3 is TGTGCCTGGAGGGCGGTCACCCAGGGAGAAAAACTGTTTTTT. The full variable domain, rest sourced from reference TRBV30 and TRBJ1-4, is SQTIHQWPATLVQPVGSPLSLECTVEGTSNPNLYWYRQAAGRGLQLLFYSVGIGQISSEVPQNLSASRPQDRQFILSSKKLLLSDSGFYLCAWRAVTQGEKLFFGSGTQLSVL.

J is TRBJ2-3 and V is TRBV29-1; possible D gene TRBD2, 5 bases. Germline-derived CDR1 and CDR2 are SQVTM and ANQGSEA. V gave up 2 bases and J gave up 8 bases, with 17 bases separating them. The CDR3 has 14 amino acids. CDR3 nucleotides: TGCAGCGTTGAACGGCGGGCTTCGGTACCTACGCAGTATTTT. It translates to CSVERRASVPTQYF.

The chain recombines TRBV5-6 with TRBJ2-5; 9 nucleotides align to TRBD2. J was trimmed by 5 bases and V by 3 bases; bases with no gene match: 2. Germline V gene lookup returns CDR1 SGHDT and CDR2 YYEEEE. CDR3 length: 13 residues. The CDR3 sequence: CASSYGLAETQYF. In DNA, the CDR3 is TGTGCCAGCAGCTACGGACTAGCGGAGACCCAGTACTTC.

The rearrangement links TRBV28 to TRBJ1-4; D is uncertain. CDR1 is MDHEN and CDR2 is SYDVKM in the germline V gene. V shed 6 bases and J shed 8 bases, with 16 bases lying between them. This CDR3 comprises 14 residues. DNA of the CDR3: TGTGCCAGCAGCCAGTCTAGCACTTTGGAAAAACTGTTTTTT. As protein: CASSQSSTLEKLFF.

This chain connects TRBV10-2 to TRBJ2-5; TRBD2 matches 11 bases. Near its end, the DNA agrees better with TRBJ2-7, so the J call may be wrong. CDR3 length equals 14 residues. Per the germline V gene, CDR1 is WSHSY and CDR2 is SAAADI. The CDR3 DNA follows: TGCGCCAGCAGCGGGACTAGCGGTATCTACGAGCAGTACTTC. It translates to CASSGTSGIYEQYF.

The chain links TRBV2 to TRBJ2-3, with D perhaps TRBD2 (5 bases). CDR3 length: 13 amino acids. Trimming left V 4 bases short and J 0 bases short, with 5 bases between. Germline CDR1 SNHLY, CDR2 FYNNEI. DNA of the CDR3: TGTGCCAGCAGTGGGGAGAGCACAGATACGCAGTATTTT. Translated: CASSGESTDTQYF.

V and J are TRBV28 and TRBJ1-2; D unclear. V lost 5 bases, J lost 4 bases, and 5 bases lay in between. Germline-derived CDR1 and CDR2 are MDHEN and SYDVKM. CDR3 length: 11 amino acids. CDR3 sequence reads: CASSGTYGYTF. CDR3 nucleotide sequence: TGTGCCAGCAGTGGCACCTATGGCTACACCTTC.

The genes are TRBV7-2 and TRBJ2-7; TRBD1 agrees at 11 bases. Looked up from germline, CDR1 is SGHTA and CDR2 is FQGNSA. Unmatched junction bases numbered 10, after V lost 4 bases and J lost 5 bases. This CDR3 has 16 residues. For the CDR3, the DNA is TGTGCCAGCAGCTCGGGAACGGGACAGGGGGGGAACGAGCAGTACTTC. Translation: CASSSGTGQGGNEQYF.

The chain links TRBV5-1 to TRBJ2-7, with TRBD2 identical over 7 bases. CDR1 is SGHRS, CDR2 YFSETQ, per germline. With V trimmed by 0 bases and J by 0 bases, 6 bases remained unmatched. This CDR3 has 16 amino acids. The chain's CDR3 is CASSLGGGSSSYEQYF. CDR3 nucleotides: TGCGCCAGCAGCTTGGGAGGCGGGAGCTCCTCCTACGAGCAGTACTTC. Together with reference TRBV5-1 and TRBJ2-7, the CDR3 gives the full variable domain: KAGVTQTPRYLIKTRGQQVTLSCSPISGHRSVSWYQQTPGQGLQFLFEYFSETQRNKGNFPGRFSGRQFSNSRSEMNVSTLELGDSALYLCASSLGGGSSSYEQYFGPGTRLTVT.

V usage is TRBV6-5 and J usage is TRBJ2-5, with TRBD1 matching over 8 bases. The DNA end lines up better with TRBJ2-7; the J call may be wrong. The CDR3 is 14 residues long. Germline values: CDR1 MNHEY, CDR2 SVGAGI. The DNA for the CDR3 is TGTGCCAGCAGCCTCGCAGGGGGCTCAGGCGAGCAGTACTTC. This translates into CASSLAGGSGEQYF.

The V gene is TRBV7-8, the J gene TRBJ2-1; 11 nucleotides match TRBD2. Germline V gives CDR1 SGHVS, CDR2 FQNEAQ. The V segment lost 5 bases and the J segment 7 bases; nucleotides outside the gene matches: 13. The CDR3 runs 17 residues. The CDR3 here is CASSHRLAGTRENEQFF. CDR3 DNA: TGTGCCAGCAGCCACCGACTAGCGGGAACCCGCGAGAATGAGCAGTTCTTC. Using reference TRBV7-8 and TRBJ2-1 for the parts outside the CDR3, the full variable domain is GAGVSQSPRYKVAKRGQDVALRCDPISGHVSLFWYQQALGQGPEFLTYFQNEAQLDKSGLPSDRFFAERPEGSVSTLKIQRTQQEDSAVYLCASSHRLAGTRENEQFFGPGTRLTVL.

The chain combines TRBV6-6 with TRBJ2-1; 8 bases match TRBD2. The CDR3 spans 13 residues. Germline CDR1 is MNHNY and CDR2 is SVGAGI (reference sequence). Trimming cost V 5 bases and J 10 bases; bases outside gene matches: 7. Here the CDR3 reads CASSSGGTLEQFF. CDR3 DNA sequence: TGTGCCAGCAGTAGCGGGGGAACTTTAGAGCAGTTCTTC.

V is TRBV7-2 and J is TRBJ2-1, with 8 bases fitting TRBD2. The CDR3 spans 14 residues. Germline V lookup: CDR1 SGHTA, CDR2 FQGNSA. V lost 2 bases, J lost 15 bases, and 12 bases stayed unmatched. The CDR3 nucleotides are TGTGCCAGCAGCTTAAGACAACTAGCGGCTAGCGCGTTCTTC. Protein product: CASSLRQLAASAFF.

On this clone itself: The junction and the germline gene differ at one end; a read error may be behind it. V is TRBV30 and J is TRBJ2-6; 9 nucleotides align to TRBD1. This CDR3 comprises 17 residues. Germline V gives CDR1 GTSNPN, CDR2 SVGIG (reference sequence). CDR3 DNA: TGTGCCTGGAGTAGACCGGGACAGGGCTCTGGGGCCAACGGCCTGACTTTC. It yields the protein CAWSRPGQGSGANGLTF.

Points on this clone: The sample contains more than one DNA sequence encoding this CDR3. The V and J genes are TRBV27 and TRBJ2-2, with 7 bases that match TRBD2. Germline trimming cut 6 bases from V and 0 bases from J; bases unmatched to any gene: 7. CDR3 length: 16 amino acids. The germline V gene has CDR1 MNHEY and CDR2 SMNVEV (reference sequence). The CDR3 loop is CASRGLAGANTGELFF. The CDR3 DNA sequence: TGTGCCAGCAGGGGTTTAGCGGGCGCGAACACCGGGGAGCTGTTTTTT.

V and J are TRBV5-4 and TRBJ2-1; 7 bases agree with TRBD2. There are 16 residues in the CDR3. The germline CDR1 and CDR2 sequences are SGHNT and YYREEE (reference sequence). V lost 1 base, J lost 3 bases, and 7 bases stayed unmatched. CDR3 bases: TGTGCCAGCAGCTTGCGCACCGGGACTATCTACAATGAGCAGTTCTTC. Protein product: CASSLRTGTIYNEQFF.

This chain uses TRBV27 with TRBJ1-2; D uncertain. CDR1 and CDR2 from the germline V gene are MNHEY and SMNVEV (reference sequence). The CDR3 length is 12 residues. Trimming cost V 2 bases and J 5 bases, with 6 bases left between them. The CDR3, as DNA: TGTGCCAGCAGTTTACTAGGTTATGGCTACACCTTC. This codes for CASSLLGYGYTF.

The rearrangement links TRBV9 to TRBJ2-1, with 8 bases identical to TRBD1. Germline V gene lookup returns CDR1 SGDLS and CDR2 YYNGEE. The CDR3 is made up of 17 amino acids. The junction had 15 bases not matched to a gene; V was cut back by 3 bases and J by 7 bases. In DNA form, the CDR3 reads TGTGCCAGCAGCGCCCGGACAGGGAATATAGGAGTGAATGAGCAGTTCTTC. Protein sequence: CASSARTGNIGVNEQFF. Full variable domain (missing parts from reference TRBV9 and TRBJ2-1): DSGVTQTPKHLITATGQRVTLRCSPRSGDLSVYWYQQSLDQGLQFLIQYYNGEERAKGNILERFSAQQFPDLHSELNLSSLELGDSALYFCASSARTGNIGVNEQFFGPGTRLTVL.

The rearrangement links TRBV28 to TRBJ1-5, with 11 bases lining up with TRBD1. CDR3 length: 16 residues. With V trimmed by 3 bases and J by 7 bases, 8 bases remained unmatched. Looked up from germline, CDR1 is MDHEN and CDR2 is SYDVKM. CDR3 sequence: CASSLPGQGAWQPQHF. The CDR3 DNA is TGTGCCAGCAGTTTGCCTGGACAGGGGGCTTGGCAGCCCCAGCATTTT.

The chain uses TRBV5-1 and TRBJ1-1, with no clear D. The CDR3 runs 15 residues. Germline V lookup: CDR1 SGHRS, CDR2 YFSETQ. V shed 5 bases and J shed 3 bases, with 17 bases lying between them. The CDR3 protein is CASRFDHSSDTEAFF. Written as DNA, the CDR3 is TGCGCCAGCAGGTTCGACCACAGCTCCGACACTGAAGCTTTCTTT.

The J gene is TRBJ1-5, the V gene TRBV19; a weak D match, TRBD1 (5 bases). This CDR3 contains 15 residues. Deletions cut 3 bases from V and 4 bases from J, with 13 bases between. Germline V gives CDR1 LNHDA, CDR2 SQIVND (reference sequence). CDR3 DNA: TGTGCCAGTAGTATTATACAGGCAAAAAATCAGCCCCAGCATTTT. It encodes CASSIIQAKNQPQHF.

The CDR3 DNA is TGTGCCAGCCGCCCCCTGATACAGACAGATACGCAGTATTTT. Protein sequence: CASRPLIQTDTQYF. The chain recombines TRBV11-1 with TRBJ2-3; D is unclear. CDR3 length: 14 residues. Trimming removed 8 bases at V and 3 bases at J, with 15 bases between. Germline loops: CDR1 SGHAT, CDR2 FQDESV (reference sequence).

The chain links TRBV7-6 to TRBJ2-3; maybe TRBD2 (5 bases). The CDR3 runs 16 residues. V was clipped by 1 base and J by 6 bases, with 17 bases between them. Germline V gives CDR1 SGHVS, CDR2 FNYEAQ. The CDR3 spells CASSLEASSRSDTQYF. The CDR3 coding sequence is TGTGCCAGCAGCTTAGAGGCTAGCAGCCGGTCTGATACGCAGTATTTT.

This chain uses TRBV19 with TRBJ2-7; 7 nucleotides line up with TRBD2. This CDR3 spans 14 amino acids. Germline V gene lookup returns CDR1 LNHDA and CDR2 SQIVND (reference sequence). Germline trimming cut 4 bases from V and 3 bases from J; bases unmatched to any gene: 6. The CDR3 coding sequence is TGTGCCAGTAGTAGGGGACTAAAGGTCTACGAGCAGTACTTC. Its protein is CASSRGLKVYEQYF.